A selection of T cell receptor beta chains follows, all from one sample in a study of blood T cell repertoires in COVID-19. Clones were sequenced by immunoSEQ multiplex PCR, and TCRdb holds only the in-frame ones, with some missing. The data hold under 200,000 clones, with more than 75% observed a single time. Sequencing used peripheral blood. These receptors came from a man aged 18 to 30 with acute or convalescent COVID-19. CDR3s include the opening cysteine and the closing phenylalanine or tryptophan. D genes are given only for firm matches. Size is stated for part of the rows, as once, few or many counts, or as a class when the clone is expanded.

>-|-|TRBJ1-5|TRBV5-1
CASSLRGGNQPQHF
TGCGCCAGCAGCTTGCGGGGTGGCAATCAGCCCCAGCATTTT
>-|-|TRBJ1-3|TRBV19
CASSQRPMDILSGNTIYF
TGTGCCAGTAGTCAGAGGCCCATGGACATCCTCTCTGGAAACACCATATATTTT
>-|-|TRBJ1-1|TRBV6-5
CASSSRTPRHTEAFF
TGTGCCAGCAGTTCCCGGACACCCCGGCACACTGAAGCTTTCTTT
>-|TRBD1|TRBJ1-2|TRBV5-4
CASSLGQDYGYTF
TGTGCCAGCAGCTTAGGACAGGACTATGGCTACACCTTC
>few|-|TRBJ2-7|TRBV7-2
CASSLAGVGYYEQYF
TGTGCCAGCAGCTTAGCCGGGGTCGGTTACTACGAGCAGTACTTC
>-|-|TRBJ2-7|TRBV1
CTSSPYDRDRASYEQYF
TGCACCAGCAGCCCTTACGACCGGGACAGGGCATCCTACGAGCAGTACTTC
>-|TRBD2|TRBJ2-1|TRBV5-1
CASRARGLERGNEQFF
TGCGCCAGCAGAGCCCGGGGACTAGAGAGGGGGAATGAGCAGTTCTTC
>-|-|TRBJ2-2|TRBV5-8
CASSLSGNTGELFF
TGTGCCAGCAGCTTGTCGGGTAACACCGGGGAGCTGTTTTTT
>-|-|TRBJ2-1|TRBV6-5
CASRDSLSYNEQFF
TGTGCCAGCAGGGACAGCCTCTCCTACAATGAGCAGTTCTTC
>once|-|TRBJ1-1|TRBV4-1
CASSRDSLRFF
TGCGCCAGCAGCCGAGACTCGCTTCGGTTCTTT
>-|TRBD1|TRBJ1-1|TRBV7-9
CASSPSGRQGAVTEAFF
TGTGCCAGCAGCCCGTCGGGACGGCAGGGGGCCGTCACTGAAGCTTTCTTT
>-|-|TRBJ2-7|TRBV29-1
CSVTPGAESNYEQYF
TGCAGCGTTACCCCTGGGGCAGAGTCAAACTACGAGCAGTACTTC
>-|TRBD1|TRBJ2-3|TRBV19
CASRETGATDTQYF
TGTGCCAGTAGGGAGACAGGGGCCACAGATACGCAGTATTTT
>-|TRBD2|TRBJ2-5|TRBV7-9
CASSLGLASGAQTQYF
TGTGCCAGCAGCTTAGGATTAGCTAGCGGGGCCCAGACCCAGTACTTC
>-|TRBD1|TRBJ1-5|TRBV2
CASSEGTGTRQPQHF
TGTGCCAGCAGTGAGGGGACAGGGACACGGCAGCCCCAGCATTTT
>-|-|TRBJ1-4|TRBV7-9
CASSPGTKNEKLFF
TGTGCCAGCAGCCCAGGGACTAAAAATGAAAAACTGTTTTTT
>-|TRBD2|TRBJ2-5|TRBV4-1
CASSYRLAGDLETQYF
TGCGCCAGCAGCTACCGACTAGCGGGGGATCTAGAGACCCAGTACTTC
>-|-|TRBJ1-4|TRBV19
CASSITHSINEKLFF
TGTGCCAGTAGTATAACGCACAGTATTAATGAAAAACTGTTTTTT
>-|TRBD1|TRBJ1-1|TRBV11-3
CASSQSPGQHEAFF
TGTGCCAGCAGTCAATCCCCGGGACAGCATGAAGCTTTCTTT
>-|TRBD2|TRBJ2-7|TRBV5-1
CASSLGLAGEEQYF
TGCGCCAGCAGCTTGGGCTTGGCGGGAGAGGAGCAGTACTTC
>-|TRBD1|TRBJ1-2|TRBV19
CASSNGQGRNYGYTF
TGTGCCAGTAGTAATGGACAGGGGCGTAACTATGGCTACACCTTC
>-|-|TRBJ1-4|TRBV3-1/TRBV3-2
CASSHRGGNEKLFF
TGTGCCAGCAGCCACAGGGGCGGTAATGAAAAACTGTTTTTT
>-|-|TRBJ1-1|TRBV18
CASSVHQGSNTEAFF
TGTGCCAGCTCTGTTCACCAGGGCTCCAACACTGAAGCTTTCTTT
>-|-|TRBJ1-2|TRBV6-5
CASRAQEIKPYGYTF
TGTGCCAGCAGGGCGCAGGAAATTAAACCCTATGGCTACACCTTC
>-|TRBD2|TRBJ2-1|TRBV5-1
CASSFPGTSGKGEYEQFF
TGCGCCAGCAGCTTCCCCGGGACTAGCGGGAAGGGGGAATATGAGCAGTTCTTC
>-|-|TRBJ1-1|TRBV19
CASSRKGRDTEAFF
TGTGCCAGTAGTAGGAAGGGGAGGGACACTGAAGCTTTCTTT
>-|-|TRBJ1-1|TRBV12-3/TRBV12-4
CASSARGTEAFF
TGTGCCAGCAGTGCCCGGGGGACTGAAGCTTTCTTT
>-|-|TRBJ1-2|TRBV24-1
CATSDSYGYTF
TGTGCCACCAGTGATTCTTATGGCTACACCTTC
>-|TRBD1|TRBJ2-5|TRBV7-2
CASSLDRGRGETQYF
TGTGCCAGCAGCTTAGACAGGGGGCGGGGGGAGACCCAGTACTTC
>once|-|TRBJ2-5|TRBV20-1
CSAMKEETQYF
TGCAGTGCTATGAAGGAGGAGACCCAGTACTTC
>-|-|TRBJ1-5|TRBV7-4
CASSLVLSGQPQHF
TGTGCCAGCAGCTTAGTGCTCAGCGGGCAGCCCCAGCATTTT
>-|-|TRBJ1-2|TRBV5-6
CASSLAGGRDYGYTF
TGTGCCAGCAGCTTGGCCGGGGGGCGAGACTATGGCTACACCTTC